A single sample gave rise to the 5 T cell receptor beta chains below, sequenced in a study of blood T cell repertoires in COVID-19. Sequencing used immunoSEQ multiplex PCR; TCRdb keeps in-frame clones, though not all of them. This table holds around 120,000 clones, about four fifths found once. Sequenced input: peripheral blood. All receptors derive from a man between 70 and 80 years old with acute or convalescent COVID-19.

V is TRBV4-2 and J is TRBJ2-4, with D tentatively TRBD1 (6 bases). Germline assignment: CDR1 LGHNA and CDR2 YNFKEQ. Trimming took off 3 bases at V and 2 bases at J, with 11 bases between the two ends. This CDR3 region has 15 residues. The CDR3 bases are TGTGCCAGCAGCCACCTTGGACAGTCCAAAAACATTCAGTACTTC. Protein product: CASSHLGQSKNIQYF.

This clone was counted many times. This chain joins TRBV27 and TRBJ1-6; maybe TRBD1 (5 bases). V lost 7 bases, J lost 0 bases, and 13 bases lay in between. The germline CDR1 and CDR2 sequences are MNHEY and SMNVEV (reference sequence). This CDR3 spans 16 amino acids. The CDR3 is CASKIRQSSYNSPLHF. As DNA, the CDR3 is TGTGCCAGCAAAATACGACAGAGCTCCTATAATTCACCCCTCCACTTT.

The V gene is TRBV3-1 (or the pseudogene TRBV3-2), the J gene TRBJ1-4; 7 nucleotides agree with TRBD1. Germline V gives CDR1 LGHDT, CDR2 YNNKEL (reference sequence). The CDR3 loop spans 14 amino acids. V shed 1 base, J shed 8 bases, and the junction held 4 bases outside the gene matches. Here the CDR3 reads CASSQARGREKLFF. The DNA of the CDR3 is TGTGCCAGCAGCCAAGCTAGGGGGCGCGAAAAACTGTTTTTT.

This sequence joins TRBV9 and TRBJ2-1, with 12 positions matching TRBD2. The CDR3 runs 14 residues. Trimming removed 1 base from V and 9 bases from J; junction bases left unmatched: 2. CDR1 and CDR2 from the germline V gene are SGDLS and YYNGEE. The CDR3 loop is CASSVLAGGLEQFF. The DNA for the CDR3 is TGTGCCAGCAGCGTACTAGCGGGGGGGCTTGAGCAGTTCTTC.

The chain couples TRBV30 to TRBJ1-1; TRBD1 might be the D (5 bases). Germline V gene data show CDR1 as GTSNPN and CDR2 as SVGIG (reference sequence). The CDR3 sequence is 14 residues long. The ends were cut back, 1 base at V and 4 bases at J, with 13 bases in the middle. The CDR3 sequence is CAWSAAGIGTEAFF. The DNA of the CDR3 is TGTGCCTGGAGTGCTGCAGGGATAGGCACTGAAGCTTTCTTT.